The rows below give T cell receptor beta chains drawn from one sample of a study of cytomegalovirus exposure and HLA in healthy donors. Assay used: immunoSEQ multiplex PCR; TCRdb lists only in-frame clones, some missing. The data contain 90,000 to 100,000 clones, 55% to 75% of them singletons. Sample: PBMCs. These receptors originate from a man between 50 and 59 years old in good health and CMV-seronegative. Both conserved end residues are part of each CDR3. The order of the fields is J gene, V gene, D gene, clone size, CDR3 DNA, CDR3 protein. A D gene is named only where the DNA matches it firmly. Part of the rows lack a size; the others show once, few, many or a class for expanded clones.

j_call: TRBJ1-2
v_call: TRBV4-2
d_call: -
clone_size: few
cdr3_nt: TGTGCCAGCAGCCAGAAAGACAAGTATGGCTACACCTTC
cdr3_aa: CASSQKDKYGYTF

j_call: TRBJ1-1
v_call: TRBV14
d_call: TRBD1
clone_size: -
cdr3_nt: TGTGCCAGCAGCCAAACCGATTACAGGGGAAGTTATGGCACTGAAGCTTTCTTT
cdr3_aa: CASSQTDYRGSYGTEAFF

j_call: TRBJ2-2
v_call: TRBV5-1
d_call: -
clone_size: few
cdr3_nt: TGCGCCAGCAGAGCACAGGACCGCACCGGGGAGCTGTTTTTT
cdr3_aa: CASRAQDRTGELFF

j_call: TRBJ1-4
v_call: TRBV29-1
d_call: -
clone_size: -
cdr3_nt: TGCAGCGTTGAAGTGGGACTACGGGGGACAATTTTTCCCCGAGAAAAACTGTTTTTT
cdr3_aa: CSVEVGLRGTIFPREKLFF

j_call: TRBJ2-1
v_call: TRBV7-8
d_call: -
clone_size: -
cdr3_nt: TGTGCCAGCAGCTTAGTTGGCGGGGATGAGCAGTTCTTC
cdr3_aa: CASSLVGGDEQFF

j_call: TRBJ2-6
v_call: TRBV13
d_call: TRBD1
clone_size: once
cdr3_nt: TGTGCCAGCAGCCCCCGGGACAGGGGGCTTGGTGGGGCCAACGTCCTGACTTTC
cdr3_aa: CASSPRDRGLGGANVLTF

j_call: TRBJ1-1
v_call: TRBV4-3
d_call: -
clone_size: few
cdr3_nt: TGCGCCAGCAGCCAAGTGTCAGAGAACACTGAAGCTTTCTTT
cdr3_aa: CASSQVSENTEAFF

j_call: TRBJ2-4
v_call: TRBV2
d_call: TRBD2
clone_size: -
cdr3_nt: TGTGCCAGCATCCGGGGGGTGGGGTTAGCCAAAAACATTCAGTACTTC
cdr3_aa: CASIRGVGLAKNIQYF

j_call: TRBJ2-1
v_call: TRBV7-9
d_call: TRBD2
clone_size: -
cdr3_nt: TGTTCCAGCAGCGCGACTAGCGGGAGGATGGATGAGCAGTTCTTC
cdr3_aa: CSSSATSGRMDEQFF

j_call: TRBJ1-3
v_call: TRBV28
d_call: -
clone_size: -
cdr3_nt: TGTGCCAGCAGTTTGCCCAGTCTCGGAAACACCATATATTTT
cdr3_aa: CASSLPSLGNTIYF

j_call: TRBJ1-4
v_call: TRBV28
d_call: -
clone_size: -
cdr3_nt: TGTGCCAGCAGTCACCTGACAATTGCAACTAATGAAAAACTGTTTTTT
cdr3_aa: CASSHLTIATNEKLFF

j_call: TRBJ2-7
v_call: TRBV7-9
d_call: TRBD1
clone_size: -
cdr3_nt: TGTGCCAGCAGCGCCCCGACAGGGAGATCCTACGAGCAGTACTTC
cdr3_aa: CASSAPTGRSYEQYF

j_call: TRBJ2-1
v_call: TRBV28
d_call: TRBD2
clone_size: few
cdr3_nt: TGTGCCAGCAGTCTGATACTAGCGAGCTCCTACAATGAGCAGTTCTTC
cdr3_aa: CASSLILASSYNEQFF

j_call: TRBJ2-3
v_call: TRBV10-3
d_call: TRBD2
clone_size: -
cdr3_nt: TGTGCCATACGTTTCACTAGCGGGCCTAGCACAGATACGCAGTATTTT
cdr3_aa: CAIRFTSGPSTDTQYF

j_call: TRBJ1-6
v_call: TRBV6-5
d_call: -
clone_size: -
cdr3_nt: TGTGCCAGCAGTTACTCGAACAGTTCACCCCTCCACTTT
cdr3_aa: CASSYSNSSPLHF

j_call: TRBJ1-2
v_call: TRBV15
d_call: -
clone_size: -
cdr3_nt: TGTGCCACCAGCAGAGATCGTCTGGGGGCGAAATATGGCTACACCTTC
cdr3_aa: CATSRDRLGAKYGYTF

j_call: TRBJ2-1
v_call: TRBV9
d_call: TRBD2
clone_size: -
cdr3_nt: TGTGCCAGCAGCCCCTCCATGCGGGGGGACAATGAGCAGTTCTTC
cdr3_aa: CASSPSMRGDNEQFF

j_call: TRBJ2-7
v_call: TRBV5-1
d_call: TRBD1
clone_size: -
cdr3_nt: TGCGCCAGCAGCACGGCTTCCGGGACAGGGGGCAACGAGCAGTACTTC
cdr3_aa: CASSTASGTGGNEQYF

j_call: TRBJ1-2
v_call: TRBV6-6
d_call: TRBD1
clone_size: -
cdr3_nt: TGTGCCAGCACAATCGCGCCAGGGGGTGAAGGTGGCTACACCTTC
cdr3_aa: CASTIAPGGEGGYTF

j_call: TRBJ1-1
v_call: TRBV7-2
d_call: -
clone_size: -
cdr3_nt: TGTGCCAGCAGCCCGAGCGCGAATTCCCCTGAAGCTTTCTTT
cdr3_aa: CASSPSANSPEAFF

j_call: TRBJ2-7
v_call: TRBV27
d_call: TRBD1
clone_size: -
cdr3_nt: TGTGCCAGCAGTTGCCAAAATAATCGGGACAGGCGATGCTACGAGCAGTACTTC
cdr3_aa: CASSCQNNRDRRCYEQYF

j_call: TRBJ2-3
v_call: TRBV19
d_call: TRBD2
clone_size: -
cdr3_nt: TGTGCCAGTAGGTTAGCGGGAGGTACAGATACGCGGTATTTT
cdr3_aa: CASRLAGGTDTRYF

j_call: TRBJ2-7
v_call: TRBV21-1
d_call: -
clone_size: -
cdr3_nt: TGTGCCAGCAGCGCTAGGGACAAGGTCCTATCCTACGAGCAGTACTTC
cdr3_aa: CASSARDKVLSYEQYF

j_call: TRBJ2-2
v_call: TRBV19
d_call: TRBD2
clone_size: -
cdr3_nt: TGTGCCAGTAAGCCCGCCGGCGGGAGGGCCGTCGGGGAGCTGTTTTTT
cdr3_aa: CASKPAGGRAVGELFF

j_call: TRBJ2-7
v_call: TRBV20-1
d_call: TRBD2
clone_size: medium-sized
cdr3_nt: TGCAGTGCCACCGGGGGGGGCGAGCAGTACTTC
cdr3_aa: CSATGGGEQYF

j_call: TRBJ2-5
v_call: TRBV5-4
d_call: TRBD2
clone_size: few
cdr3_nt: TGTGCCAGCAGCGTAGTGGGACTAGCGGGGCCCCAAGAGACCCAGTACTTC
cdr3_aa: CASSVVGLAGPQETQYF